The 31 T cell receptor beta chains given below trace back to one sample, sequenced in a study of CD8+ T cells in alopecia areata. Treatment described: oral pan-JAK inhibitor, 5-10 mg twice daily. Following RNA extraction, reverse transcription yielded cDNA that acted as the sequencing template. Some clones are missing from TCRdb's copy, which holds only in-frame ones; the method was immunoSEQ multiplex PCR. The sample consists of around 190,000 clones, 60% of them appearing once. The source was CD4+ T cells sorted from blood, collected at week 24, from a patient treated with tofacitinib. The receptors were sampled from a human donor with alopecia areata.

Comment on this clone: The identical CDR3 is also encoded by other nucleotide sequences in the sample. The chain links TRBV5-1 to TRBJ1-1; D call uncertain. Germline CDR1 reads SGHRS; CDR2 reads YFSETQ. V lost 0 bases, J lost 1 base, and 4 bases lay in between. The CDR3 spans 13 residues. CDR3 sequence reads: CASSLEGNTEAFF. The CDR3 DNA reads TGCGCCAGCAGCTTGGAGGGGAACACTGAAGCTTTCTTT.

This sequence joins TRBV2 and TRBJ2-2; TRBD1 agrees at 7 bases. Losses at the gene ends were 7 bases for V and 7 bases for J; bases not matched to a gene: 3. The CDR3 runs 12 residues. Germline loops: CDR1 SNHLY, CDR2 FYNNEI. The CDR3 DNA sequence: TGTGCCAGCACCACAGGGGTCGGGGAGCTGTTTTTT. Translating it yields CASTTGVGELFF.

The chain is built from TRBV30 and TRBJ2-6; unclear D gene. CDR1 GTSNPN and CDR2 SVGIG come from the germline V gene (reference sequence). V lost 4 bases to trimming and J lost 0 bases, with 7 bases between them. The CDR3 totals 14 residues. DNA for the CDR3: TGTGCCTGGATTCGGCCCTCTGGGGCCAACGTCCTGACTTTC. Its translation: CAWIRPSGANVLTF.

V and J are TRBV7-9 and TRBJ2-1; D is possibly TRBD1 (6 bases). V lost 2 bases, J lost 5 bases, and 19 bases lay in between. CDR3 length equals 17 residues. From germline, CDR1 is SEHNR and CDR2 FQNEAQ (reference sequence). As DNA, the CDR3 is TGTGCCAGCAGCTTACAGGGGCCCAGCACACCAAACAATGAGCAGTTCTTC. It translates to CASSLQGPSTPNNEQFF.

The rearrangement joins TRBV5-6 to TRBJ2-3; 8 bases fit TRBD2. Germline trimming cut 7 bases from V and 2 bases from J; bases unmatched to any gene: 12. Per germline, CDR1 SGHDT and CDR2 YYEEEE. The CDR3 loop spans 16 amino acids. The CDR3 DNA follows: TGTGCCAGCGGTCCCATAGGGCGGGGGGTCACAGATACGCAGTATTTT. Protein sequence: CASGPIGRGVTDTQYF.

This chain links TRBV6-5 with TRBJ2-3; D not certain. CDR1 is MNHEY and CDR2 is SVGAGI in the germline V gene. The CDR3 spans 14 residues. Between the trimmed V and J ends, which lost 6 bases and 4 bases, there was a span of 14 bases. For the CDR3, the DNA is TGTGCCAGCAGGTATCATCGGGCCCCAGATACGCAGTATTTT. Its protein is CASRYHRAPDTQYF.

By sample share, this clone is medium-sized (0.01 to 0.1%). The CDR3 sequence: CASSQQGNDDSPLHF. CDR3 bases: TGCGCCAGCAGCCAACAGGGAAATGATGATTCACCCCTCCACTTT. The chain recombines TRBV4-3 with TRBJ1-6, with TRBD1 as a possible D gene (5 bases). This CDR3 contains 15 residues. CDR1 and CDR2 from the germline V gene are LGHNA and YSLEER. Trimming stripped 2 bases from V and 8 bases from J, with 13 bases between.

The chain couples TRBV11-2 to TRBJ1-2; maybe TRBD1 (6 bases). Per the germline V gene, CDR1 is SGHAT and CDR2 is FQNNGV. Trimming cost V 1 base and J 6 bases, with 15 bases left between them. The CDR3 loop spans 15 amino acids. CDR3 amino acids: CASSLGFGTTDGYTF. CDR3 in DNA: TGTGCCAGCAGCTTAGGTTTTGGGACAACTGATGGCTACACCTTC.

J is TRBJ1-1 and V is TRBV29-1, with 9 bases that match TRBD1. Germline V gives CDR1 SQVTM, CDR2 ANQGSEA. The trim removed 6 bases at V and 7 bases at J, leaving 9 bases unmatched. There are 13 residues in the CDR3. This CDR3 is CSVQGQGYFEAFF. CDR3 sequence (DNA): TGCAGCGTACAGGGACAGGGTTATTTTGAAGCTTTCTTT.

The chain combines TRBV5-1 with TRBJ2-5; D may be TRBD1 or TRBD2 (5 bases each). The CDR3 has 15 amino acids. Germline V gene sequence: CDR1 SGHRS, CDR2 YFSETQ. Trimming removed 1 base at V and 5 bases at J, with 15 bases between. For the CDR3, the DNA is TGCGCCAGCAGCTTGTCGGGGACCAGGAGGGAGACCCAGTACTTC. This translates into CASSLSGTRRETQYF. Full variable domain (remainder filled in from reference TRBV5-1 and TRBJ2-5): KAGVTQTPRYLIKTRGQQVTLSCSPISGHRSVSWYQQTPGQGLQFLFEYFSETQRNKGNFPGRFSGRQFSNSRSEMNVSTLELGDSALYLCASSLSGTRRETQYFGPGTRLLVL.

J is TRBJ2-5 and V is TRBV5-1; no reliable D call. There are 13 residues in the CDR3. The V gene lost 5 bases and the J gene lost 1 base, with 9 bases spanning the gap. Germline V lookup: CDR1 SGHRS, CDR2 YFSETQ. The CDR3 loop reads CASSQQSQETQYF. Here the CDR3 DNA reads TGCGCCAGCAGTCAACAGAGCCAAGAGACCCAGTACTTC.

The CDR3 loop reads CAWDPGQGHYGYTF. The CDR3 coding sequence is TGTGCCTGGGATCCGGGACAGGGGCACTATGGCTACACCTTC. This chain connects TRBV30 to TRBJ1-2; 10 bases line up with TRBD1. This CDR3 is 14 amino acids long. Germline-derived CDR1 and CDR2 are GTSNPN and SVGIG (reference sequence). The trim removed 5 bases at V and 3 bases at J, leaving 6 bases unmatched.

The table lists this clone with a few counts. The chain employs TRBV27 and TRBJ1-1, with 7 bases that match TRBD1. Trimming took 6 bases from V and 2 from J; bases not matched to a gene: 6. This CDR3 contains 14 residues. The germline V gene has CDR1 MNHEY and CDR2 SMNVEV (reference sequence). CDR3 in amino acids: CASRLQGTNTEAFF. The CDR3, as DNA: TGTGCCAGCAGGCTACAGGGGACAAACACTGAAGCTTTCTTT.

As for this clone: Different DNA sequences within this sample yield the same CDR3. The V and J genes are TRBV9 and TRBJ2-5; D is ambiguous. CDR1 and CDR2 from the germline V gene are SGDLS and YYNGEE. The CDR3 covers 12 residues. Trimming pared 0 bases from V and 4 bases from J, leaving 4 bases between. Here the CDR3 reads CASSVEGETQYF. The CDR3 DNA reads TGTGCCAGCAGCGTAGAGGGAGAGACCCAGTACTTC.

This clone has just a few counts. CDR3 region: CAWSVQLTDTQYF. The CDR3 DNA reads TGTGCCTGGAGTGTACAGCTCACAGATACGCAGTATTTT. This chain links TRBV30 with TRBJ2-3, with D unclear. V gave up 0 bases and J gave up 2 bases, with 6 bases separating them. Germline-derived CDR1 and CDR2 are GTSNPN and SVGIG (reference sequence). The CDR3 runs 13 residues.

The V and J genes are TRBV15 and TRBJ1-2, with a tentative D call TRBD1 (5 bases). V lost 5 bases and J 1 base, leaving 14 bases between the germline ends. This CDR3 comprises 15 residues. Per the germline V gene, CDR1 is LNHNV and CDR2 is YYDKDF (reference sequence). This CDR3 reads CATSLRGSNNYGYTF. The CDR3 region has the DNA TGTGCCACCAGCCTTAGGGGAAGTAATAACTATGGCTACACCTTC.

The chain combines TRBV7-2 with TRBJ2-5; D remains unclear. The CDR3 loop spans 16 amino acids. Germline CDR1 is SGHTA and CDR2 is FQGNSA. Trimming removed 4 bases at V and 2 bases at J, with 17 bases between. The chain's CDR3 is CASSSQPPSGQETQYF. Here the CDR3 DNA reads TGTGCCAGCAGCTCTCAACCCCCCTCCGGACAAGAGACCCAGTACTTC.

This clone was counted between two and nine times. The genes are TRBV7-3 and TRBJ2-1, with TRBD2 matching 12 bases. The germline CDR1 and CDR2 sequences are SGHTA and FQGTGA. Trimming took 5 bases from V and 10 from J; bases not matched to a gene: 6. This CDR3 comprises 14 residues. In DNA form, the CDR3 reads TGTGCCAGCAGCCCTAGCGGGGGGGCCGGCGAGCAGTTCTTC. Translation: CASSPSGGAGEQFF.

This clone has more than one count but fewer than ten. The chain joins TRBV20-1 to TRBJ1-1; D gene unclear. Germline CDR1 and CDR2: DFQATT and SNEGSKA (reference sequence). V lost 6 bases and J 4 bases, leaving 6 bases between the germline ends. This CDR3 has 10 amino acids. The CDR3, as DNA: TGCAGTGCGATCCTCACTGAAGCTTTCTTT. Protein sequence: CSAILTEAFF.

This clone has just a few counts. V usage is TRBV29-1 and J usage is TRBJ2-1, with 9 bases aligning to TRBD2. The CDR3 totals 15 residues. The germline CDR1 and CDR2 sequences are SQVTM and ANQGSEA. V gave up 8 bases and J gave up 0 bases; unmatched junction bases: 8. The CDR3 loop is CSTRSGGSSYNEQFF. The CDR3 coding sequence is TGCAGCACCCGAAGCGGGGGGAGCTCCTACAATGAGCAGTTCTTC.

J is TRBJ1-1 and V is TRBV19; no reliable D call. V was shortened by 3 bases and J by 4 bases, with 12 bases between the two germline ends. The CDR3 loop spans 14 amino acids. Germline CDR1 reads LNHDA; CDR2 reads SQIVND (reference sequence). For the CDR3, the DNA is TGTGCCAGTAGTATGTTGCCGGGAAGCACTGAAGCTTTCTTT. Translated: CASSMLPGSTEAFF.

The chain employs TRBV11-2 and TRBJ2-7; D not certain. The germline V and J ends were trimmed by 0 bases and 0 bases, with 9 bases remaining between them. This CDR3 has 15 residues. Germline CDR1 and CDR2: SGHAT and FQNNGV. CDR3 sequence (DNA): TGTGCCAGCAGCTTAGATGACGAGCTCTCCTACGAGCAGTACTTC. It is translated as CASSLDDELSYEQYF.

The CDR3 region is CSVAQGGGDTQYF. For the CDR3, the DNA is TGCAGCGTTGCACAGGGTGGTGGAGATACGCAGTATTTT. The chain combines TRBV29-1 with TRBJ2-3; D is perhaps TRBD1 (6 bases). From germline, CDR1 is SQVTM and CDR2 ANQGSEA. The V gene lost 4 bases and the J gene lost 5 bases, with 13 bases spanning the gap. This CDR3 spans 13 amino acids.

The chain recombines TRBV15 with TRBJ1-6; 10 nucleotides agree with TRBD1. The CDR3 consists of 14 residues. Germline lookup yields CDR1 LNHNV and CDR2 YYDKDF (reference sequence). V lost 5 bases and J lost 9; bases outside the gene matches: 4. CDR3 sequence (DNA): TGTGCCACCAGCTATAGGGACAGGGGTTCACCCCTCCACTTT. Amino acids: CATSYRDRGSPLHF.

The chain links TRBV30 to TRBJ1-4; D is unresolved. Germline V CDR1 and CDR2: GTSNPN, SVGIG (reference sequence). The CDR3 runs to 12 residues. Trimming took 4 bases from V and 5 from J, leaving 8 bases between them. DNA of the CDR3: TGTGCCTGGAACCCCCCAAATGAAAAACTGTTTTTT. Translation gives CAWNPPNEKLFF.

There are a few counts of this clone. The V gene is TRBV7-2, the J gene TRBJ1-4; D is unclear. The CDR3 has 14 residues. CDR1 SGHTA and CDR2 FQGNSA come from the germline V gene. V lost 4 bases and J lost 5, with 11 bases in between. Written as DNA, the CDR3 is TGTGCCAGCAGCTCACGGAACCGAAATGAAAAACTGTTTTTT. Residues: CASSSRNRNEKLFF.

This chain joins TRBV27 and TRBJ2-5; 7 nucleotides agree with TRBD2. The V and J ends lost 6 bases and 2 bases, in that order; junction bases with no gene match: 0. This CDR3 region has 12 residues. From germline, CDR1 is MNHEY and CDR2 SMNVEV (reference sequence). The CDR3 protein is CASRRGQETQYF. CDR3 DNA: TGTGCCAGCAGGCGGGGGCAAGAGACCCAGTACTTC.

The DNA for the CDR3 is TGCAGCGTAGCCAAAAGCGGCAGGGGCGAAGCTTTCTTT. Translating gives CSVAKSGRGEAFF. This chain links TRBV29-1 with TRBJ1-1; the D gene is possibly TRBD1 (6 bases). Germline V gene data show CDR1 as SQVTM and CDR2 as ANQGSEA. V was trimmed by 6 bases and J by 8 bases, leaving 19 bases between them. This CDR3 is built from 13 residues.

The chain links TRBV10-2 to TRBJ1-2, with TRBD1 matching 8 bases. Germline values: CDR1 WSHSY, CDR2 SAAADI. This CDR3 spans 16 amino acids. V trimming: 4 bases; J trimming: 3 bases; junction bases outside the gene matches: 10. DNA for the CDR3: TGCGCCAGCAGTGGCCTGGACAGGGTGGACTACTATGGCTACACCTTC. It translates to CASSGLDRVDYYGYTF.

The table lists this clone with a count of one. The V and J genes are TRBV19 and TRBJ2-3; D is tentatively TRBD1 or TRBD2 (5 bases each). Germline-derived CDR1 and CDR2 are LNHDA and SQIVND (reference sequence). Deletions cut 6 bases from V and 4 bases from J, with 11 bases between. The CDR3 covers 13 residues. CDR3 protein: CASRGVPADTQYF. The CDR3, as DNA: TGTGCCAGTAGGGGGGTCCCGGCAGATACGCAGTATTTT.

V gene TRBV15 combines with J gene TRBJ2-5; 8 positions agree with TRBD1. The ends lost 2 bases at V and 1 base at J; junction bases unmatched: 6. Germline V CDR1 and CDR2: LNHNV, YYDKDF (reference sequence). The CDR3 extends over 16 amino acids. The CDR3 reads CATSRKTGALQETQYF. The CDR3 coding sequence is TGTGCCACCAGCAGAAAGACAGGGGCCCTCCAAGAGACCCAGTACTTC.